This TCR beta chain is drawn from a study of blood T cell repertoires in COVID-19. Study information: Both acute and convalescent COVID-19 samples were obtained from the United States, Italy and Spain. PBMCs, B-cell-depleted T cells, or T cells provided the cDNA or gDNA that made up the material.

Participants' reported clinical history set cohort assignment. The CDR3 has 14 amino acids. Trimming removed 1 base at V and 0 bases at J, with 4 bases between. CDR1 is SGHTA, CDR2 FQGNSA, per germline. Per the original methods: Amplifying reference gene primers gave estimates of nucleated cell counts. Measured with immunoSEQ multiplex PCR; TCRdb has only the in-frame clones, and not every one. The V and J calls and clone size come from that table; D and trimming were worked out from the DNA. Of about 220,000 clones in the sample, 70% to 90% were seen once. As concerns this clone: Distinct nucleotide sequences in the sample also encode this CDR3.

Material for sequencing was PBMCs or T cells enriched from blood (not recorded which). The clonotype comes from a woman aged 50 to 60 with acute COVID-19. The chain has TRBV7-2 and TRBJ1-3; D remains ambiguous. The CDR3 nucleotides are TGTGCCAGCAGCTTAGTGAGCTCTGGAAACACCATATATTTT. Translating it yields CASSLVSSGNTIYF.